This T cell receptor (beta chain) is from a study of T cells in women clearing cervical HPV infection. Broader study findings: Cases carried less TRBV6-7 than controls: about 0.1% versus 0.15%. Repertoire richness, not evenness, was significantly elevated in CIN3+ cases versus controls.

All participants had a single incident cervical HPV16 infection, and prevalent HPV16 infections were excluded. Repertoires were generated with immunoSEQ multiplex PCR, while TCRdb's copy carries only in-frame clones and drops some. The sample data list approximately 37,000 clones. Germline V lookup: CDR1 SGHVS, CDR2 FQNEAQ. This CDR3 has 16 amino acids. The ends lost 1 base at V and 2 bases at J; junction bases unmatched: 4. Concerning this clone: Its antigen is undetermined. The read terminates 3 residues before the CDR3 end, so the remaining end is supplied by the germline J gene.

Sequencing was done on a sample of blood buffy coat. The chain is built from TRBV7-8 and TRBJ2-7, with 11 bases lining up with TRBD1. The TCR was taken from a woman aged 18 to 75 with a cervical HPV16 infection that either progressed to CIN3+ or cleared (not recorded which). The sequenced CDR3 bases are TGTGCCAGCAGCTTAGGGACAGGGGGCATTCCCTACGAG. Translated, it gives CASSLGTGGIPYE. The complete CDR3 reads CASSLGTGGIPYEQYF.